Listed below are T cell receptor beta chains from one sample, sequenced in a study of human T cells and chemical hapten exposure. TCRdb reprocessed the RACE reads with MiXCR, giving one entry per CDR3 protein. The sample lists under 45,000 distinct CDR3 sequences; less than 6% were seen once. The specimen sequenced was whole blood. Receptor source: a human donor in good health. Some clones in this sample may be carry-over from other donors' samples. The CDR3 runs from the conserved cysteine through the conserved F or W. The order of the fields is clone size, J gene, V gene, D gene, CDR3 protein, CDR3 DNA. D genes are given only for firm matches. Size values are once, few and many counts, or a class for expanded clones, and some rows have none.

>many|TRBJ1-1|TRBV6-6|NA
CASSFDLAEAFF
TGTGCCAGCAGTTTCGACTTGGCGGAAGCTTTCTTT
>many|TRBJ2-1|TRBV13|NA
CASSSDLFGGSYNEQFF
TGTGCCAGCAGCTCGGACCTCTTTGGAGGCTCCTACAATGAGCAGTTCTTC
>many|TRBJ2-2|TRBV21-1|NA
CASSKSGSGELFF
TGTGCCAGCAGCAAAAGTGGGTCCGGGGAGCTGTTTTTT
>many|TRBJ1-1|TRBV12-3/TRBV12-4|NA
CASSSDGLNTEAFF
TGTGCCAGCAGTTCCGACGGTTTGAACACTGAAGCTTTCTTT
>many|TRBJ2-7|TRBV29-1|TRBD1
CSVVRGSYEQYF
TGCAGCGTAGTCAGGGGGTCCTACGAGCAGTACTTC
>NA|TRBJ1-1|TRBV7-9|NA
CERRVGRDEAFF
TGTGAAAGAAGAGTGGGACGGGATGAAGCTTTCTTT
>few|TRBJ1-3|TRBV12-3/TRBV12-4|NA
CATTNDPYSGNTIYF
TGTGCCACCACGAACGACCCCTACTCTGGAAACACCATATATTTT
>many|TRBJ1-5|TRBV12-3/TRBV12-4|TRBD1
CASSLDRGGQPQHF
TGTGCCAGCAGTTTGGACAGGGGAGGACAGCCCCAGCATTTT
>many|TRBJ1-6|TRBV6-5|TRBD1
CASSLRQGGSSYNSPLHF
TGTGCCAGCAGTCTCCGACAGGGGGGTAGTTCCTATAATTCACCCCTCCACTTT
>many|TRBJ1-3|TRBV19|TRBD1
CATGPGQGYSGNTIYF
TGTGCCACCGGACCGGGACAGGGGTACTCTGGAAACACCATATATTTT
>few|TRBJ1-5|TRBV6-1|NA
CASAGAPHQPQHF
TGTGCCAGCGCAGGGGCCCCACATCAGCCCCAGCATTTT
>many|TRBJ1-6|TRBV12-3/TRBV12-4|NA
CASSSLRVSPLHF
TGTGCCAGCAGTTCCCTACGGGTTTCACCCCTCCACTTT
>many|TRBJ2-5|TRBV7-9|NA
CASSLVGDETQYF
TGTGCCAGCAGCTTAGTTGGGGACGAGACCCAGTACTTC
>NA|TRBJ2-3|TRBV7-2|TRBD2
CASSSTSGGWGDTQYF
TGTGCCAGCAGCTCCACTAGCGGGGGCTGGGGAGATACGCAGTATTTT
>many|TRBJ1-1|TRBV7-9|NA
CASSLRAPGDTEAFF
TGTGCCAGCAGCTTAAGAGCGCCAGGTGACACTGAAGCTTTCTTT
>NA|TRBJ2-3|TRBV5-1|NA
CASSFQENTDTQYF
TGCGCCAGCAGCTTCCAGGAAAATACAGATACGCAGTATTTT
>many|TRBJ2-3|TRBV4-1|TRBD2
CASSQVIPPRASGGASTDTQYF
TGCGCCAGCAGCCAAGTAATCCCCCCACGGGCTAGCGGGGGCGCGAGCACAGATACGCAGTATTTT
>few|TRBJ1-5|TRBV28|NA
CASSFHYSTNQPQHF
TGTGCCAGCAGTTTCCATTATAGCACAAATCAGCCCCAGCATTTT
>many|TRBJ2-6|TRBV24-1|NA
CATSDSKEAGANVLTF
TGTGCCACCAGTGATTCGAAGGAGGCTGGGGCCAACGTCCTGACTTTC
>NA|TRBJ1-1|TRBV3-1|NA
CASSQFRGLEEAFF
TGTGCCAGCAGCCAATTCCGGGGGTTGGAAGAAGCTTTCTTT
>few|TRBJ1-2|TRBV28|TRBD1
CASSGTGLGGYTF
TGTGCCAGCAGTGGGACAGGATTAGGTGGCTACACCTTC
>many|TRBJ2-3|TRBV4-3|NA
CASSLRSDTQYF
TGCGCCAGCAGCCTCCGGTCAGATACGCAGTATTTT
>many|TRBJ2-3|TRBV3-1|NA
CASSRGIADTQYF
TGTGCCAGCAGCCGTGGGATCGCAGATACGCAGTATTTT